This T cell receptor beta chain was retrieved from a study of T cell changes during pregnancy in multiple sclerosis. Looked up from germline, CDR1 is SGHTA and CDR2 is FQGNSA. The CDR3 is 11 amino acids. The V end lost 5 bases, the J end lost 12 bases, and 13 bases lay between the germline ends. TCRdb's copy holds only in-frame clones and misses some; the assay was immunoSEQ multiplex PCR. The sample lists roughly 80,000 clones, roughly 94% occurring once. The chain combines TRBV7-2 with TRBJ2-5; D may be TRBD1 (6 bases). The sample in question was peripheral blood, obtained before pregnancy. The origin of this receptor is a female donor with multiple sclerosis, enrolled in a pregnancy study. CDR3 amino acids: CASSLAGVEYF. The CDR3 nucleotides read TGTGCCAGCAGCCTGGCAGGGGTGGAGTACTTC.